This T cell receptor beta chain is drawn from a study of T-cell reconstitution after alpha-beta-depleted transplantation in children. Unique molecular identifiers were incorporated into the prepared TCRbeta library. One entry per CDR3 protein, called by TCRdb with MiXCR from the PCR reads. This table has some 200,000 distinct CDR3 sequences, about 14% appearing once. This clonotype is a singleton in its sample. The germline V gene encodes CDR1 SGHVS and CDR2 FNYEAQ. The CDR3 is 15 amino acids. Trimming left V 7 bases short and J 6 bases short, with 19 bases between. The chain is built from TRBV7-6 and TRBJ2-1; D is undetermined. The sample was PBMCs from the stem cell graft donor, taken from the stem cell graft. This TCR was sampled from a human donor who donated a stem cell graft to a child with acute lymphoblastic leukemia. The CDR3 protein is CASMGHRRKPNEQFF. The CDR3 coding sequence is TGTGCCAGCATGGGCCACCGACGAAAACCCAATGAGCAGTTCTTC.